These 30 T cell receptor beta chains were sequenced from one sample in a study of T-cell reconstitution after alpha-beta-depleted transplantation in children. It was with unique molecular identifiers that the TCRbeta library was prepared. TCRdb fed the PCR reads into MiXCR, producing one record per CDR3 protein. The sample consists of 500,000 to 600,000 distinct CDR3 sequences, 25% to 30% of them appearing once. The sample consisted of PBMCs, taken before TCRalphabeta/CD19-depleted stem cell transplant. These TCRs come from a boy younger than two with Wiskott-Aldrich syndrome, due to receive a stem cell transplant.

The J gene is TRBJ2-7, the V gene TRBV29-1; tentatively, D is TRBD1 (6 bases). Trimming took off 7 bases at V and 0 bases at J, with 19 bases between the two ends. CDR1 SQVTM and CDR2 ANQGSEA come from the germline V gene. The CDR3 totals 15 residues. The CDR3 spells CSATPGDRSSYEQYF. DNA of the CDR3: TGCAGCGCCACCCCGGGCGACAGGAGCTCCTACGAGCAGTACTTC.

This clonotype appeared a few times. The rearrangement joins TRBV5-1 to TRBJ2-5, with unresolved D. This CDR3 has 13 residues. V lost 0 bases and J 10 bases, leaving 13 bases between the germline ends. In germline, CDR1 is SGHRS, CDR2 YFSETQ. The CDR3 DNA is TGCGCCAGCAGCTTGGTCGGCAGTAAGGACCAGTACTTC. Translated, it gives CASSLVGSKDQYF. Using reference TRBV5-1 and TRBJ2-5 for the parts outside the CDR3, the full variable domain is KAGVTQTPRYLIKTRGQQVTLSCSPISGHRSVSWYQQTPGQGLQFLFEYFSETQRNKGNFPGRFSGRQFSNSRSEMNVSTLELGDSALYLCASSLVGSKDQYFGPGTRLLVL.

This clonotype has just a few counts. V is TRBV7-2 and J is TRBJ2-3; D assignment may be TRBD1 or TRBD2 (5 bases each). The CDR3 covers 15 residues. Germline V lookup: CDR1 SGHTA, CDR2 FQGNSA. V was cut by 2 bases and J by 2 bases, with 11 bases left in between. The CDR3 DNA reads TGTGCCAGCAGCTTACAGGGAGTGAACACAGATACGCAGTATTTT. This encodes CASSLQGVNTDTQYF.

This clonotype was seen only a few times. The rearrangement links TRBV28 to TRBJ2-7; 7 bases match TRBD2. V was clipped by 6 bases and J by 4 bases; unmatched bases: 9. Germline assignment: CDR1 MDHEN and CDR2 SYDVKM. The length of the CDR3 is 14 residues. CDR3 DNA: TGTGCCAGCAGGGCACCGGGACTACCTTACGAGCAGTACTTC. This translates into CASRAPGLPYEQYF.

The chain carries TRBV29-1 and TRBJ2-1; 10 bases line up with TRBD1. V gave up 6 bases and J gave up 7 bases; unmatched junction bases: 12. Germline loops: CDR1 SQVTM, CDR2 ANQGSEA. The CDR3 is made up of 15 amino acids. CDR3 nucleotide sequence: TGCAGCGTGAACTTCCGGGACAGGGGTAGAAATGAGCAGTTCTTC. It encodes CSVNFRDRGRNEQFF.

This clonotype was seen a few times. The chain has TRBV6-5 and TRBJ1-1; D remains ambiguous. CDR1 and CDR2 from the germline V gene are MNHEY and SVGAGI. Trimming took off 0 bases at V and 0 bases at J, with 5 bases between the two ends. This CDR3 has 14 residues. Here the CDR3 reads CASSYSRMNTEAFF. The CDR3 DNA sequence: TGTGCCAGCAGTTACTCAAGGATGAACACTGAAGCTTTCTTT.

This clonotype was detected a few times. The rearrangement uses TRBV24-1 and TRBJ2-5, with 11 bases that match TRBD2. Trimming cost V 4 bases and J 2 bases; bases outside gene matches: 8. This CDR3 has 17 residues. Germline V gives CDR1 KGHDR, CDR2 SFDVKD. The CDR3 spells CATSDVPGLAAQETQYF. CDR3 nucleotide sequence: TGTGCCACCAGTGACGTACCGGGACTAGCGGCACAAGAGACCCAGTACTTC.

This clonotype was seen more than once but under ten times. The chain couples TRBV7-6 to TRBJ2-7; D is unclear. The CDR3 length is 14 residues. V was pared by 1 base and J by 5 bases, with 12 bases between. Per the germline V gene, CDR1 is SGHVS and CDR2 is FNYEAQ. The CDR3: CASSLEPAANEQYF. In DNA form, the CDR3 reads TGTGCCAGCAGCTTAGAACCTGCGGCAAACGAGCAGTACTTC.

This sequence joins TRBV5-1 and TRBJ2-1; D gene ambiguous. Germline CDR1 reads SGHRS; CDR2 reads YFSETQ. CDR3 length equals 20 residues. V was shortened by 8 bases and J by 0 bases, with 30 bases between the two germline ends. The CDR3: CASNSTSLTWPQSSYNEQFF. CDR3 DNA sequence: TGCGCCAGTAACTCAACGTCACTTACCTGGCCTCAGAGCTCCTACAATGAGCAGTTCTTC.

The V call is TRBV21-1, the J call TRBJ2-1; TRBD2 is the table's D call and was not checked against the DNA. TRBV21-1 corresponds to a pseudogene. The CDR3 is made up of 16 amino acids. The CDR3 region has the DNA TGTGCCAGCAGCAAAGGTAGACTAGCGGGAGACAATGAGCAGTTCTTC. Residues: CASSKGRLAGDNEQFF.

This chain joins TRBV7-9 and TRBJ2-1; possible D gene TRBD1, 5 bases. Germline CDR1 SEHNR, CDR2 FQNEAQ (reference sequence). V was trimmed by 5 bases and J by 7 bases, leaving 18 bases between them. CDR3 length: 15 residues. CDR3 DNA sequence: TGTGCCAGCAGCCAGGCAGGGTCGAGATTTAATGAGCAGTTCTTC. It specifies CASSQAGSRFNEQFF.

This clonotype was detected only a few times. CDR3: CSANGRSRLPSSYNEQFF. DNA of the CDR3: TGCAGTGCAAACGGGAGGTCAAGACTTCCAAGCTCCTACAATGAGCAGTTCTTC. The J gene is TRBJ2-1, the V gene TRBV20-1, with 7 positions matching TRBD2. Losses at the gene ends were 6 bases for V and 0 bases for J; bases not matched to a gene: 17. The CDR3 consists of 18 residues. The germline V gene has CDR1 DFQATT and CDR2 SNEGSKA (reference sequence).

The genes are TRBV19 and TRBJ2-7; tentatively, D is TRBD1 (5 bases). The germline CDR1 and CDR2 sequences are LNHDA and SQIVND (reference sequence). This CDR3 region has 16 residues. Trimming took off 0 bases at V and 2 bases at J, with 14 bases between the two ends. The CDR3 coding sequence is TGTGCCAGTAGTATAGAAAACAGGCCGTACACCTACGAGCAGTACTTC. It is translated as CASSIENRPYTYEQYF. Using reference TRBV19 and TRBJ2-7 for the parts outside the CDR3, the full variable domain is DGGITQSPKYLFRKEGQNVTLSCEQNLNHDAMYWYRQDPGQGLRLIYYSQIVNDFQKGDIAEGYSVSREKKESFPLTVTSAQKNPTAFYLCASSIENRPYTYEQYFGPGTRLTVT.

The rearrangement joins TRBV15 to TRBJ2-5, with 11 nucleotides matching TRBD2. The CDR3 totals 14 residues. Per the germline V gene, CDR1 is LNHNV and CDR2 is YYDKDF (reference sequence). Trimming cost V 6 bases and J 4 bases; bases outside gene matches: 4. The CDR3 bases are TGTGCCACCAGGGCCCTAGCGGGAGGAGAGACCCAGTACTTC. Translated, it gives CATRALAGGETQYF.

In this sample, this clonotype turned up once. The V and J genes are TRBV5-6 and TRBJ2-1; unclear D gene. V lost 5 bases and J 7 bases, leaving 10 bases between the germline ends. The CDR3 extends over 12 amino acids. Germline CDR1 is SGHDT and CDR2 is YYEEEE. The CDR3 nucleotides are TGTGCCAGCAGTTGGAATCTGAATGAGCAGTTCTTC. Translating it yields CASSWNLNEQFF.

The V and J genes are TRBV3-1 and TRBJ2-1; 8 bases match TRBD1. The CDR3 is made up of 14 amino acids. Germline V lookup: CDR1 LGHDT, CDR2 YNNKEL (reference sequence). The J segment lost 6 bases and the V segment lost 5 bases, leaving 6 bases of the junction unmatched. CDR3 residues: CASSDRGRSNEQFF. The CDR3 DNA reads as TGTGCCAGCAGCGACAGGGGTCGGTCCAATGAGCAGTTCTTC.

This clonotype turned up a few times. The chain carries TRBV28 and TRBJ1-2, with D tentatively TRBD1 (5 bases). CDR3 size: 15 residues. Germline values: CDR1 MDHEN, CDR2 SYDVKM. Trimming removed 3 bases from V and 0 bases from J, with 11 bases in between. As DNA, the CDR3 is TGTGCCAGCAGTTTGGGTGGGGCCGCTAACTATGGCTACACCTTC. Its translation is CASSLGGAANYGYTF.

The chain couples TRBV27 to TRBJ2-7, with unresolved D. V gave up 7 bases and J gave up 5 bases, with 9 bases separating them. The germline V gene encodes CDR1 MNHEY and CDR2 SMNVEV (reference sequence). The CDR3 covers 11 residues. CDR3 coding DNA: TGTGCCAGCAAAAGGGTTCACGAGCAGTACTTC. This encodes CASKRVHEQYF.

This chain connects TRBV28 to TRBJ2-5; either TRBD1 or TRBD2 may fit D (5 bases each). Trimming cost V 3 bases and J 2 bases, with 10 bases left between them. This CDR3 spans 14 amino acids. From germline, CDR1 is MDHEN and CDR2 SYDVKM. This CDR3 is CASSFYEGQETQYF. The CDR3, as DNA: TGTGCCAGCAGTTTTTATGAGGGGCAAGAGACCCAGTACTTC.

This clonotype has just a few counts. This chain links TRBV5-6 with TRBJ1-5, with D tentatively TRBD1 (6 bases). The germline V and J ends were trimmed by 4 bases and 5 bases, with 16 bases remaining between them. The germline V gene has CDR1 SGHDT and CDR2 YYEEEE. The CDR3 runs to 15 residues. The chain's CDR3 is CASSKTVRGDQPQHF. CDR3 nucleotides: TGTGCCAGCAGCAAGACAGTAAGGGGGGATCAGCCCCAGCATTTT.

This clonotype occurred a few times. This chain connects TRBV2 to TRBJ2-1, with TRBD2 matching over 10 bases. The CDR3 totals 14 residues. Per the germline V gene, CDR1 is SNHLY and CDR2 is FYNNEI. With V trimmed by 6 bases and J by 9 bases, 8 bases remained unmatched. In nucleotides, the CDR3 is TGTGCCAGCAGAAAGCGGGAGGGCCTCGGTGAGCAGTTCTTC. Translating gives CASRKREGLGEQFF.

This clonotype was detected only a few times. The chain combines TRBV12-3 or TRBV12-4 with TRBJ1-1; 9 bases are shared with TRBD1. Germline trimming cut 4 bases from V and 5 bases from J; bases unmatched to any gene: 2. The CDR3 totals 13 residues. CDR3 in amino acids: CASSWDRDTEAFF. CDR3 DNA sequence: TGTGCCAGCAGTTGGGACAGGGATACTGAAGCTTTCTTT.

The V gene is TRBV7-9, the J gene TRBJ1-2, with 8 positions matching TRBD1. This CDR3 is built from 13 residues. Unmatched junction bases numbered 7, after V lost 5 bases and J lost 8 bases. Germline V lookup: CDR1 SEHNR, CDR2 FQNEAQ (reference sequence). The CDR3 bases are TGTGCCAGCAGCGCCCAGGGGGCTTTAGGCTACACCTTC. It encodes CASSAQGALGYTF.

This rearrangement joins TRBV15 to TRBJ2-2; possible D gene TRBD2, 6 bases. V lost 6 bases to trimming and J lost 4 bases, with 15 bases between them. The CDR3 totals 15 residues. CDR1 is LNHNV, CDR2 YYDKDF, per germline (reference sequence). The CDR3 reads CATRITGLPTGELFF. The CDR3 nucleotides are TGTGCCACCAGAATTACGGGACTCCCCACCGGGGAGCTGTTTTTT. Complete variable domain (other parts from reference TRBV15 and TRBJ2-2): DAMVIQNPRYQVTQFGKPVTLSCSQTLNHNVMYWYQQKSSQAPKLLFHYYDKDFNNEADTPDNFQSRRPNTSFCFLDIRSPGLGDTAMYLCATRITGLPTGELFFGEGSRLTVL.

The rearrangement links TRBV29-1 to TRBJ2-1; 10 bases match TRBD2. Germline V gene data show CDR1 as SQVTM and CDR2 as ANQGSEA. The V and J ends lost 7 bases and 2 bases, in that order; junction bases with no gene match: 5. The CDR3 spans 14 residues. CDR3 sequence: CSAPSGSPYNEQFF. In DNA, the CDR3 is TGCAGCGCTCCTAGCGGGAGCCCCTACAATGAGCAGTTCTTC.

The CDR3 coding sequence is TGTGCCAGTAGAAGGGAGTCGTCCTACGAGCAGTACTTC. Protein: CASRRESSYEQYF. V and J are TRBV19 and TRBJ2-7, with D possibly matching TRBD2 (5 bases). V was pared by 6 bases and J by 1 base, with 10 bases between. Germline loops: CDR1 LNHDA, CDR2 SQIVND (reference sequence). The CDR3 consists of 13 residues.

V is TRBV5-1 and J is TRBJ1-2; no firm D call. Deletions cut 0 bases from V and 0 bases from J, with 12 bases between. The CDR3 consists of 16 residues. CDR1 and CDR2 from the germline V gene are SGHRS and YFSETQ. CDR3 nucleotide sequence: TGCGCCAGCAGCTTGGAAAGTGGTGGAGCTAACTATGGCTACACCTTC. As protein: CASSLESGGANYGYTF.

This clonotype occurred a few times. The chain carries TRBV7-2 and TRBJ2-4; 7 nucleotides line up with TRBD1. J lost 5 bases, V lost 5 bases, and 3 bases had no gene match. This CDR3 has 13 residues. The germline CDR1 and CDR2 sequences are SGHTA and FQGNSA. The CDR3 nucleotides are TGTGCCAGCAGCACCGGGACAGAAAACATTCAGTACTTC. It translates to CASSTGTENIQYF.

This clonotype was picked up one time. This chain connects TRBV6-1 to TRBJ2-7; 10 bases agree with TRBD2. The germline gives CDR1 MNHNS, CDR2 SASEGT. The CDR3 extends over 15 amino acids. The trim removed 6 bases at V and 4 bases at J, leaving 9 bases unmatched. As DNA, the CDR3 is TGTGCCAGCAGACAGCTAGCGGGAGAAACGTACGAGCAGTACTTC. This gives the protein CASRQLAGETYEQYF.

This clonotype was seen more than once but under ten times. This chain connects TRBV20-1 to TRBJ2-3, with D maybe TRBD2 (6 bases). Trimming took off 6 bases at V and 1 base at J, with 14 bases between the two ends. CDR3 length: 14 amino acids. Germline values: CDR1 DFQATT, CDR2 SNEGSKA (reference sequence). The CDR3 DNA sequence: TGCAGTGCCAGGAAGACTAGGGGCACAGATACGCAGTATTTT. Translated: CSARKTRGTDTQYF.